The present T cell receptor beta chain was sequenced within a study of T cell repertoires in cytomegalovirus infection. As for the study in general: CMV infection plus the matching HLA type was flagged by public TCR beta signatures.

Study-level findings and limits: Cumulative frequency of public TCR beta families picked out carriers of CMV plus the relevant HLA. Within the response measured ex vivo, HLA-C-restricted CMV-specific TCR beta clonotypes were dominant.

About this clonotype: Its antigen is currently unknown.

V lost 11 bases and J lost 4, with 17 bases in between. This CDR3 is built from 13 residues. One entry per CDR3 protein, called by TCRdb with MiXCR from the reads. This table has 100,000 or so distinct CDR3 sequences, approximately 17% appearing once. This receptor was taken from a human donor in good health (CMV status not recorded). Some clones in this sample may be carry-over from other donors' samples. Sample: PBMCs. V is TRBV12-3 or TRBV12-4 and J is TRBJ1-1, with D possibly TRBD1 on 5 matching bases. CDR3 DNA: TGTGCCCCGGGGGGGTCCAGGGTCACTGAAGCTTTCTTT. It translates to CAPGGSRVTEAFF.